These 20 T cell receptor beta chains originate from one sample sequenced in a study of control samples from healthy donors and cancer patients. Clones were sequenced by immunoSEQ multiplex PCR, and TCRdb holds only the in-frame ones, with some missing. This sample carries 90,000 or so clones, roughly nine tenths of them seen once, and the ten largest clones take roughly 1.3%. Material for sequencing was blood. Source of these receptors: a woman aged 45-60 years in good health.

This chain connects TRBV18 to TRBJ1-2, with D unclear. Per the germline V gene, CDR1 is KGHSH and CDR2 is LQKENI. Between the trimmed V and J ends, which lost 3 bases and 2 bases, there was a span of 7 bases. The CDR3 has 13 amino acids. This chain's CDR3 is CASSPAGNYGYTF. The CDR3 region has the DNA TGTGCCAGCTCACCTGCGGGGAACTATGGCTACACCTTC. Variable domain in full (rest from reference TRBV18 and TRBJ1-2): NAGVMQNPRHLVRRRGQEARLRCSPMKGHSHVYWYRQLPEEGLKFMVYLQKENIIDESGMPKERFSAEFPKEGPSILRIQQVVRGDSAAYFCASSPAGNYGYTFGSGTRLTVV.

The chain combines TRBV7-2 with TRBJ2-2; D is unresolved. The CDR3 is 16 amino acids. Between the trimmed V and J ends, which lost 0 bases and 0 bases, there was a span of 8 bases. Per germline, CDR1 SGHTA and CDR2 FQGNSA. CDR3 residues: CASSLAIGPNTGELFF. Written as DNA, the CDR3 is TGTGCCAGCAGCTTAGCGATTGGCCCGAACACCGGGGAGCTGTTTTTT.

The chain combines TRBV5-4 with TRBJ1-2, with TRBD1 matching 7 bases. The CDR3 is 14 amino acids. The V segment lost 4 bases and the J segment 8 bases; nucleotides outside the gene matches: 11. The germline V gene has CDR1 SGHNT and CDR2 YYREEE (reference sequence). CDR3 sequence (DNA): TGTGCCAGCAGCCTAAGACAGGGTCAGGGCGGCTACACCTTC. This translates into CASSLRQGQGGYTF.

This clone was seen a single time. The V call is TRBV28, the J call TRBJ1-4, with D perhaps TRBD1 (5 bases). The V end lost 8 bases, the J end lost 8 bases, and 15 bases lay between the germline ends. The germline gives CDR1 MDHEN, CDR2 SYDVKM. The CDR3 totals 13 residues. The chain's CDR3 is CASGRDEGEKLFF. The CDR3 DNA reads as TGTGCCAGCGGTAGGGACGAGGGAGAAAAACTGTTTTTT.

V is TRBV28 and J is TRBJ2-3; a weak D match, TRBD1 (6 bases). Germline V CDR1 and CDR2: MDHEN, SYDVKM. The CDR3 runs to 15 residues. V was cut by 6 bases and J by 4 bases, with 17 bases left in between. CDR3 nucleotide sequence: TGTGCCAGCAGGCGTACAGGGATTGAGGCAGATACGCAGTATTTT. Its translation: CASRRTGIEADTQYF.

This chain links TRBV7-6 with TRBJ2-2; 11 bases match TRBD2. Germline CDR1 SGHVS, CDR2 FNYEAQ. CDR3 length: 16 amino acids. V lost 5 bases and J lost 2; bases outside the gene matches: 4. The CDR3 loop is CASSQGLADNTGELFF. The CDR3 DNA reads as TGTGCCAGCAGCCAGGGACTAGCGGACAACACCGGGGAGCTGTTTTTT.

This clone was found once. Here the CDR3 DNA reads TGCGCCAGCAGCTTGGCCGCGTCAGCCGCAACTAATGAAAAACTGTTTTTT. Its protein is CASSLAASAATNEKLFF. The chain is built from TRBV5-1 and TRBJ1-4; D ambiguous. The germline gives CDR1 SGHRS, CDR2 YFSETQ. Trimming cost V 0 bases and J 0 bases, with 12 bases left between them. CDR3 length equals 17 residues.

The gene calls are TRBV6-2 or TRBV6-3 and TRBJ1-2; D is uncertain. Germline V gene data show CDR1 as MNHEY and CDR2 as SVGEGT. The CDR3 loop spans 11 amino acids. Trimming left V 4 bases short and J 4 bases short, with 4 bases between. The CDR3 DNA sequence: TGTGCCAGCAGTTTCATCTATGGCTACACCTTC. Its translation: CASSFIYGYTF.

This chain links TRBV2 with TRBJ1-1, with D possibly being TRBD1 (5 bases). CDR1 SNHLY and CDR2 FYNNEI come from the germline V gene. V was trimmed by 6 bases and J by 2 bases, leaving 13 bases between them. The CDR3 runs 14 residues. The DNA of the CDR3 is TGTGCCAGCAGCCCAACCGGGGGTAACACTGAAGCTTTCTTT. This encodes CASSPTGGNTEAFF.

The CDR3 region is CASSEGAGVYGELFF. The CDR3 DNA reads as TGTGCCAGCAGCGAGGGGGCGGGGGTTTACGGGGAGCTGTTTTTT. V usage is TRBV9 and J usage is TRBJ2-2, with D tentatively TRBD1 or TRBD2 (7 bases each). V was pared by 3 bases and J by 7 bases, with 16 bases between. The CDR3 contains 15 residues. CDR1 is SGDLS and CDR2 is YYNGEE in the germline V gene.

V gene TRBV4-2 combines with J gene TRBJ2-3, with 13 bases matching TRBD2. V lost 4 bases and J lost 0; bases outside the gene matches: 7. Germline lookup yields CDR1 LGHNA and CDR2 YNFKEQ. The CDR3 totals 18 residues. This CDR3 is CASSRTSGGDSSTDTQYF. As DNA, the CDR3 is TGTGCCAGCAGCCGCACTAGCGGGGGGGATTCGAGCACAGATACGCAGTATTTT.

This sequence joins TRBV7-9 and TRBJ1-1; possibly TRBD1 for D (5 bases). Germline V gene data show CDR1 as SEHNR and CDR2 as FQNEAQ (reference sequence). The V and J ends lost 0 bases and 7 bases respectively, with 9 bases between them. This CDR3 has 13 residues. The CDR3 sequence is CASSLASGNEAFF. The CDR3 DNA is TGTGCCAGCAGCTTAGCCTCAGGGAATGAAGCTTTCTTT.

The chain's CDR3 is CASSGQGVDSLYEQYF. The DNA of the CDR3 is TGTGCCAGCAGTGGACAGGGGGTAGACTCCTTGTACGAGCAGTACTTC. The chain uses TRBV6-6 and TRBJ2-7; 10 nucleotides align to TRBD1. Germline CDR1 reads MNHNY; CDR2 reads SVGAGI (reference sequence). The trim removed 5 bases at V and 4 bases at J, leaving 11 bases unmatched. There are 16 residues in the CDR3.

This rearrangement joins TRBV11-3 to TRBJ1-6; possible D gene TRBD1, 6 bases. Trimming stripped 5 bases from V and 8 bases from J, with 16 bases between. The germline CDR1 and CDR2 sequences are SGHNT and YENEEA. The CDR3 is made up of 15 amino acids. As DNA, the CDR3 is TGTGCCAGCAGCCCTCGGACAGCCCTTGATTCACCCCTCCACTTT. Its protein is CASSPRTALDSPLHF.

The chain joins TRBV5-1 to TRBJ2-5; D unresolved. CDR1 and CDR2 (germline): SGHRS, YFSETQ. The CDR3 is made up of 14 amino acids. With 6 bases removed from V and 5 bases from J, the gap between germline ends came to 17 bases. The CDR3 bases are TGCGCCAGCACAGGATCCCTCATCGGGGAGACCCAGTACTTC. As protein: CASTGSLIGETQYF.

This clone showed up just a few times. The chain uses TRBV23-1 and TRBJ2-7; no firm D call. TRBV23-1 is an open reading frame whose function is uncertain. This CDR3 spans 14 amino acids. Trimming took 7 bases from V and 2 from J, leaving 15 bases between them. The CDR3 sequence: CASTMGRLPYEQYF. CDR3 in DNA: TGCGCCAGCACGATGGGCAGGCTCCCCTACGAGCAGTACTTC.

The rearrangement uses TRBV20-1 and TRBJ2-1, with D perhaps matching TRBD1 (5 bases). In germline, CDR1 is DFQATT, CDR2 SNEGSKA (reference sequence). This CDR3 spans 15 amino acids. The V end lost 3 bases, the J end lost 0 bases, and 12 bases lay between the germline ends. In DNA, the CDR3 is TGCAGTGCTAGTGACAGCTTTAGCTCCTACAATGAGCAGTTCTTC. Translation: CSASDSFSSYNEQFF.

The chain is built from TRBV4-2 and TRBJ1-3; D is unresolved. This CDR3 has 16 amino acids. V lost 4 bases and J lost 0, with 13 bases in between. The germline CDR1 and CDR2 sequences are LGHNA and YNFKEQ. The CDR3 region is CASSPRGFSSGNTIYF. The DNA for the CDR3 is TGTGCCAGCAGCCCCCGAGGGTTCAGCTCTGGAAACACCATATATTTT.

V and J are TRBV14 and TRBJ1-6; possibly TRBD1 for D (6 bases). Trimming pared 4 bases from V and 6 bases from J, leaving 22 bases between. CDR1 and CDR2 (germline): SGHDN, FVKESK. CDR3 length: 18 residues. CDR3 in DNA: TGTGCCAGCAGCCCAGCACCGGGACACAAAAGGTCTAATTCACCCCTCCACTTT. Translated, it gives CASSPAPGHKRSNSPLHF.

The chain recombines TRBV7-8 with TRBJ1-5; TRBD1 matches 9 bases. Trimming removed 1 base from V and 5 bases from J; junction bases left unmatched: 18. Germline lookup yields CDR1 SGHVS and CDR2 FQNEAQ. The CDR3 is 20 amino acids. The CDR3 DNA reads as TGTGCCAGCAGCTTAGGCCTAGACAGGGGGTTAAGGGGTAGTCATCAGCCCCAGCATTTT. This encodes CASSLGLDRGLRGSHQPQHF. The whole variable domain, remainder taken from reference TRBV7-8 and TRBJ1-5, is GAGVSQSPRYKVAKRGQDVALRCDPISGHVSLFWYQQALGQGPEFLTYFQNEAQLDKSGLPSDRFFAERPEGSVSTLKIQRTQQEDSAVYLCASSLGLDRGLRGSHQPQHFGDGTRLSIL.